This TCR beta chain is drawn from a study of T cells in Graves' hyperthyroidism and ophthalmopathy. In its sample, this clonotype was seen a few times. Its antigen remains unidentified. There were TCR beta CDR3 regions amplified from RNA transcripts. HTBI primers were the set used in a first-round RT-PCR of the TCR CDR3. TCRdb re-called the multiplex PCR reads with MiXCR, one entry per CDR3 protein. Found here are 660,000 or so distinct CDR3 sequences, about a fifth of them singletons; the top ten hold 34%. Study conclusions and caveats: Blood samples included most of the expanded thyroid clonotypes exceeding 0.001.

Disease lasting under 3 months, a NOSPECS grade of at least 4, and a Clinical Activity Score of at least 3 were features of the ophthalmopathy patients. V lost 3 bases to trimming and J lost 3 bases, with 11 bases between them. The CDR3 runs to 15 residues. Germline assignment: CDR1 MNHEY and CDR2 SMNVEV (reference sequence). V gene TRBV27 combines with J gene TRBJ1-4, with a tentative D call TRBD1 (6 bases). This TCR was recovered from a man aged 25 to 45 with Graves' ophthalmopathy. Sequencing was done on a sample of blood. The CDR3: CASSLGARANEKLFF. In DNA, the CDR3 is TGTGCCAGCAGTTTGGGGGCTCGGGCTAATGAAAAACTGTTTTTT.